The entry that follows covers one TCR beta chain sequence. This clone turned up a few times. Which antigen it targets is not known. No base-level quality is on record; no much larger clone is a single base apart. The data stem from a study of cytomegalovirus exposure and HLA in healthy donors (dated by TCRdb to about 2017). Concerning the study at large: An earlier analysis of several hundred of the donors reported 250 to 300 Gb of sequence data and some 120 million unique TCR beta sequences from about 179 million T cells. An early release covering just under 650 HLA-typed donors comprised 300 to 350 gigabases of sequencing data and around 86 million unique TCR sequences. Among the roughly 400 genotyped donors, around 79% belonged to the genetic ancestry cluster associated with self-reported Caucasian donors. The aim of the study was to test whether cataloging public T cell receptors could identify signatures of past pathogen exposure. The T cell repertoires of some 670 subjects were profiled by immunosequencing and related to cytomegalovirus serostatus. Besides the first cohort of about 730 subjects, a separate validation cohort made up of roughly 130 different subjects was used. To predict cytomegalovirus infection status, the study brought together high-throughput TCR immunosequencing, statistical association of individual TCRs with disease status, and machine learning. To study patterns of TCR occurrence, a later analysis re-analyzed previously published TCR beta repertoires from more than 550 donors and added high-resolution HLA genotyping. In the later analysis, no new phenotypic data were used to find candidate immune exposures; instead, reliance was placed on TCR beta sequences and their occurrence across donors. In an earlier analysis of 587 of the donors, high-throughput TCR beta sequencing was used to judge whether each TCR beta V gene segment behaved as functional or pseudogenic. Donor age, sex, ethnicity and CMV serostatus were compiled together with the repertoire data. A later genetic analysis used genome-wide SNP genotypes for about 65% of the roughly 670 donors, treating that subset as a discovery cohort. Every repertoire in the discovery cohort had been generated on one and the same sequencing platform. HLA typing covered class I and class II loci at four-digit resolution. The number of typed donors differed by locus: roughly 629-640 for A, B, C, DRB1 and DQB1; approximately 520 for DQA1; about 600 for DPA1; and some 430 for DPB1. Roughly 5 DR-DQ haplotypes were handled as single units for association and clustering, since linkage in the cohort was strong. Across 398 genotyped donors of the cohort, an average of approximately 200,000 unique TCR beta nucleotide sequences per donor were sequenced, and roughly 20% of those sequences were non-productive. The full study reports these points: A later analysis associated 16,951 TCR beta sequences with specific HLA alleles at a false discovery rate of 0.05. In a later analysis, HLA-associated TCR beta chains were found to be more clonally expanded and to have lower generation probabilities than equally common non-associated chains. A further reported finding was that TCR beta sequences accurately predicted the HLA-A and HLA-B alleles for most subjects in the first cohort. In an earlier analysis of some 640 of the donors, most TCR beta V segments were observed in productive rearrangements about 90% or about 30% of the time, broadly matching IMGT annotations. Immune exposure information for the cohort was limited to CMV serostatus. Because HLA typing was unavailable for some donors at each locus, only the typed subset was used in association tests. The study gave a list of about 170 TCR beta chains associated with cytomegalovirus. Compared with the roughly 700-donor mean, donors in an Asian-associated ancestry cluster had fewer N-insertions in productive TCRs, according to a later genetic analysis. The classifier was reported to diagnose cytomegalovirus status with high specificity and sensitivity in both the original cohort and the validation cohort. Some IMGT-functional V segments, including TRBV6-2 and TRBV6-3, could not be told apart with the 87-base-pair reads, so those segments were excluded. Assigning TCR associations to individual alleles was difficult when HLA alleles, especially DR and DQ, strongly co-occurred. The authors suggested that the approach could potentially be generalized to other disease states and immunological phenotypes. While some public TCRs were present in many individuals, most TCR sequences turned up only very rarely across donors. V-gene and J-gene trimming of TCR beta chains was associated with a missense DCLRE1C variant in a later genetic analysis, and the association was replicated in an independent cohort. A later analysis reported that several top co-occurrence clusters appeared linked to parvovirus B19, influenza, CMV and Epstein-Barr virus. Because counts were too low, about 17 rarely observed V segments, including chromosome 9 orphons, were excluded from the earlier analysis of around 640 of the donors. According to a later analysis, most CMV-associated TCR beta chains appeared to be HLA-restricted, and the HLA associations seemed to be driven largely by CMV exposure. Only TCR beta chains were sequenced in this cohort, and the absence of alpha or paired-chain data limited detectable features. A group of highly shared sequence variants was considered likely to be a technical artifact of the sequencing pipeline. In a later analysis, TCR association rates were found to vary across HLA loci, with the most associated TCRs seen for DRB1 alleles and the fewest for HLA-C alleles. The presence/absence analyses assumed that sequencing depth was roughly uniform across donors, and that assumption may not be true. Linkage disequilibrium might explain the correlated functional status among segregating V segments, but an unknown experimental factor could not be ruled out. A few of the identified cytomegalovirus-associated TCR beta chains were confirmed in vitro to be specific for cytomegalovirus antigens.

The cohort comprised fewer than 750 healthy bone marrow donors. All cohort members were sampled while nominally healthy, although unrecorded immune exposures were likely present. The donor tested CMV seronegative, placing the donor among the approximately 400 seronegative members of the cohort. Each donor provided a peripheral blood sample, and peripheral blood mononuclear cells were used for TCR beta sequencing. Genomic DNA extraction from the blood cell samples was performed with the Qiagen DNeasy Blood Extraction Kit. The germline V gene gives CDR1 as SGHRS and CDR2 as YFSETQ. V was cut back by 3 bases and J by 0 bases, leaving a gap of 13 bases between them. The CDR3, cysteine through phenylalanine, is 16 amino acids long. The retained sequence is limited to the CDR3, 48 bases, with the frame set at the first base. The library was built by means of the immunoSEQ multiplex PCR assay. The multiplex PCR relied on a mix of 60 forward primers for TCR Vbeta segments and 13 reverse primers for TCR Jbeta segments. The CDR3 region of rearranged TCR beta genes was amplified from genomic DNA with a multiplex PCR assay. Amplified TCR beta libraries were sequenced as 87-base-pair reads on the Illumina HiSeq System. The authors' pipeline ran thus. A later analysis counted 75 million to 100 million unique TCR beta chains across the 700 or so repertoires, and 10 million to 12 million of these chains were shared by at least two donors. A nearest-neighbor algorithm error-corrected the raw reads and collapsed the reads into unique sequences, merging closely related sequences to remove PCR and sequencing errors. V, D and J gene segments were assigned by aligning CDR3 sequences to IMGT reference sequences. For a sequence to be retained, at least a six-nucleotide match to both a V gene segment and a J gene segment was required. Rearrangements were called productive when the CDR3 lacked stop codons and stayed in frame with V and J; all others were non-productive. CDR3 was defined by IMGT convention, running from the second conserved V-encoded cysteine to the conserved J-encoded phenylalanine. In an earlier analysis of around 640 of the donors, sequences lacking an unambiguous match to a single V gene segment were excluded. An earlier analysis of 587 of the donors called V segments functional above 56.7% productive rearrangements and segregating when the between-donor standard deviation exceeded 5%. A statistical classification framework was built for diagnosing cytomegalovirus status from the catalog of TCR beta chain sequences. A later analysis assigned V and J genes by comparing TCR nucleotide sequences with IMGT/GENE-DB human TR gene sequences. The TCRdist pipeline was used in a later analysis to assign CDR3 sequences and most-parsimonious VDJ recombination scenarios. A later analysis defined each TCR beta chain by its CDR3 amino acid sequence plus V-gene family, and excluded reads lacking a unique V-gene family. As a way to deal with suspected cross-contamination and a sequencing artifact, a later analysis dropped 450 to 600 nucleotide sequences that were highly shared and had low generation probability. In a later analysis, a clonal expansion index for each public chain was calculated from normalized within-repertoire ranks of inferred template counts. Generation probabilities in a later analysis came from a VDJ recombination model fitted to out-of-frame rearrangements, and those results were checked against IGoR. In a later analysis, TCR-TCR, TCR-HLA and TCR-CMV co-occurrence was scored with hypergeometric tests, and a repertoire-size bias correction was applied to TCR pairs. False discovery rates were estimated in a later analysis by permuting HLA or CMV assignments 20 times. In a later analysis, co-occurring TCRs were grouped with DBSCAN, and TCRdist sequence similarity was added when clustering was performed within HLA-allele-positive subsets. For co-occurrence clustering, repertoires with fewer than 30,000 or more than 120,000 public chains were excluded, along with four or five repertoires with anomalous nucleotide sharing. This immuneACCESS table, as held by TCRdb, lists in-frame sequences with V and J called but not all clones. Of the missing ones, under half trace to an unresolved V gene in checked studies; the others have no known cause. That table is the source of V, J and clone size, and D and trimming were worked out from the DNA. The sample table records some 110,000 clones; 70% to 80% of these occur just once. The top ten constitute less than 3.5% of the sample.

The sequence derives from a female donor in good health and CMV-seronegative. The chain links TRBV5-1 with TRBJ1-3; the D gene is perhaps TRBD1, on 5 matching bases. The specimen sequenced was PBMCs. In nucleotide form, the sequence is TGCGCCAGCAGCTCAATCGGGACTCACTCTGGAAACACCATATATTTT. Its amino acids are CASSSIGTHSGNTIYF.